One and the same sample provided the 31 T cell receptor beta chains below, sequenced in a study of PD-1 blockade in mismatch repair-deficient tumors. Only in-frame clones appear in the TCRdb table, and some are missing; sequencing was by immunoSEQ multiplex PCR. The data show 130,000 or so clones, more than 85% seen once. Sequenced here: peripheral blood, sampled 44 weeks after starting pembrolizumab. The receptors originated from an adult with mismatch repair-deficient cancer.

The rearrangement uses TRBV5-1 and TRBJ2-1, with D tentatively TRBD1 (6 bases). Per the germline V gene, CDR1 is SGHRS and CDR2 is YFSETQ. The V end was cut by 2 bases, the J end by 3 bases, with 9 bases between. The CDR3 contains 14 residues. CDR3 in DNA: TGCGCCAGCAGCTTAGGACAGAACTACAATGAGCAGTTCTTC. This gives the protein CASSLGQNYNEQFF.

The chain joins TRBV28 to TRBJ2-7; D ambiguous. Germline CDR1 and CDR2: MDHEN and SYDVKM. The CDR3 length is 13 residues. The ends were cut back, 8 bases at V and 1 base at J, with 12 bases in the middle. In DNA, the CDR3 is TGTGCCAGCCTCTTAGGTGCTTCCTACGAGCAGTACTTC. It specifies CASLLGASYEQYF.

The genes are TRBV10-3 and TRBJ1-5; TRBD1 aligns across 7 bases. V shed 0 bases, J shed 6 bases, and the junction held 11 bases outside the gene matches. The CDR3 extends over 17 amino acids. Germline V CDR1 and CDR2: ENHRY, SYGVKD. This chain's CDR3 is CAISESAAMSGGQPQHF. DNA for the CDR3: TGTGCCATCAGTGAGTCGGCCGCGATGTCAGGGGGTCAGCCCCAGCATTTT.

The rearrangement joins TRBV19 to TRBJ2-7, with 7 positions matching TRBD1. The trim removed 5 bases at V and 1 base at J, leaving 2 bases unmatched. Germline CDR1 reads LNHDA; CDR2 reads SQIVND (reference sequence). The CDR3 has 13 residues. CDR3 coding DNA: TGTGCCAGTAGTCTGACAGGGTCCTACGAGCAGTACTTC. Translating it yields CASSLTGSYEQYF.

The chain employs TRBV13 and TRBJ2-3; D gene ambiguous. From germline, CDR1 is PRHDT and CDR2 FYEKMQ (reference sequence). This CDR3 is 15 amino acids long. With 0 bases removed from V and 2 bases from J, the gap between germline ends came to 9 bases. The CDR3 DNA reads TGTGCCAGCAGCTTAGGCGCTCGGGCCACAGATACGCAGTATTTT. Translated, it gives CASSLGARATDTQYF.

The rearrangement joins TRBV29-1 to TRBJ2-1, with 8 bases lining up with TRBD1. The germline CDR1 and CDR2 sequences are SQVTM and ANQGSEA. This CDR3 has 13 residues. After removal of 6 bases from V and 5 bases from J, the junction contained 6 bases not matched to a gene. The CDR3 spells CSVETGVNNEQFF. CDR3 in DNA: TGCAGCGTAGAGACAGGGGTAAACAATGAGCAGTTCTTC.

V is TRBV5-5 and J is TRBJ1-1; TRBD1 agrees at 7 bases. Germline values: CDR1 SGHKS, CDR2 YYEKEE (reference sequence). With 3 bases clipped from V and 1 base from J, the junction kept 6 bases outside the gene matches. This CDR3 spans 15 amino acids. The CDR3 region is CASSYPGQRNTEAFF. The DNA of the CDR3 is TGTGCCAGCAGCTACCCGGGACAGAGGAACACTGAAGCTTTCTTT.

The J gene is TRBJ1-4, the V gene TRBV7-3, with TRBD1 matching 7 bases. This CDR3 comprises 15 residues. J lost 5 bases, V lost 4 bases, and 7 bases had no gene match. From germline, CDR1 is SGHTA and CDR2 FQGTGA. The CDR3 DNA sequence: TGTGCCAGCAGCTCGTCCGGGACAGCAAATGAAAAACTGTTTTTT. It encodes CASSSSGTANEKLFF.

V and J are TRBV27 and TRBJ2-7; the match to TRBD1 covers 8 bases. Trimming cost V 5 bases and J 6 bases; bases outside gene matches: 3. Looked up from germline, CDR1 is MNHEY and CDR2 is SMNVEV (reference sequence). The CDR3 loop spans 12 amino acids. In DNA, the CDR3 is TGTGCCAGCAGTCCGGACAGGGCCGAGCAGTACTTC. Translating gives CASSPDRAEQYF.

The chain recombines TRBV4-1 with TRBJ1-5; D unresolved. V gave up 4 bases and J gave up 0 bases, with 7 bases separating them. Per the germline V gene, CDR1 is MGHRA and CDR2 is YSYEKL. The CDR3 runs 14 residues. Written as DNA, the CDR3 is TGCGCCAGCAGCCCCGTCAATAGCAATCAGCCCCAGCATTTT. Translation: CASSPVNSNQPQHF.

This rearrangement joins TRBV27 to TRBJ2-1; possibly TRBD1 for D (6 bases). Germline assignment: CDR1 MNHEY and CDR2 SMNVEV (reference sequence). Trimming left V 7 bases short and J 6 bases short, with 10 bases between. CDR3 length: 12 residues. The CDR3 region is CASTQGGNEQFF. CDR3 nucleotide sequence: TGTGCCAGCACCCAAGGGGGCAATGAGCAGTTCTTC.

This clone has just one count. This chain joins TRBV5-6 and TRBJ2-1; D remains ambiguous. Trimming took 0 bases from V and 8 from J, leaving 12 bases between them. The CDR3 runs to 14 residues. CDR1 is SGHDT, CDR2 YYEEEE, per germline. Written as DNA, the CDR3 is TGTGCCAGCAGCTTGGTATGGATTCGGGATGAGCAGTTCTTC. It is translated as CASSLVWIRDEQFF.

The rearrangement uses TRBV5-1 and TRBJ2-7, with 13 bases identical to TRBD2. Trimming cost V 3 bases and J 2 bases; bases outside gene matches: 5. This CDR3 spans 16 amino acids. Per the germline V gene, CDR1 is SGHRS and CDR2 is YFSETQ. CDR3 in amino acids: CASSWGLAGPAYEQYF. CDR3 bases: TGCGCCAGCAGCTGGGGACTAGCGGGGCCGGCCTACGAGCAGTACTTC.

The V gene is TRBV19, the J gene TRBJ1-5, with D unresolved. V lost 0 bases, J lost 5 bases, and 8 bases lay in between. The CDR3 runs 14 residues. Per the germline V gene, CDR1 is LNHDA and CDR2 is SQIVND (reference sequence). As DNA, the CDR3 is TGTGCCAGTAGTATAGAAAATCCCGATCAGCCCCAGCATTTT. This encodes CASSIENPDQPQHF.

The chain links TRBV9 to TRBJ2-7; 16 bases align to TRBD2. Germline trimming cut 4 bases from V and 4 bases from J; bases unmatched to any gene: 2. CDR3 length equals 15 residues. Germline V gene sequence: CDR1 SGDLS, CDR2 YYNGEE. The CDR3 here is CASSTGLAGGYEQYF. The CDR3 coding sequence is TGTGCCAGCAGCACGGGACTAGCGGGGGGGTACGAGCAGTACTTC.

The rearrangement links TRBV19 to TRBJ2-4; possible D gene TRBD2, 6 bases. V was pared by 3 bases and J by 0 bases, with 21 bases between. The CDR3 totals 19 residues. Germline CDR1 is LNHDA and CDR2 is SQIVND (reference sequence). The CDR3 region is CASSMNIRGLLLAKNIQYF. CDR3 nucleotide sequence: TGTGCCAGTAGTATGAATATAAGGGGACTCCTTCTAGCCAAAAACATTCAGTACTTC.

Only one count was recorded for this clone. The chain links TRBV30 to TRBJ1-1, with D possibly TRBD1 on 6 matching bases. The CDR3 covers 16 residues. Trimming stripped 2 bases from V and 0 bases from J, with 16 bases between. Germline V gene data show CDR1 as GTSNPN and CDR2 as SVGIG (reference sequence). The CDR3 DNA sequence: TGTGCCTGGAGTAACCCCTTCGGACAGATGAACACTGAAGCTTTCTTT. Amino acids: CAWSNPFGQMNTEAFF.

The V and J genes are TRBV28 and TRBJ1-3, with 7 bases identical to TRBD1. CDR3 length equals 18 residues. Trimming removed 3 bases from V and 1 base from J; junction bases left unmatched: 12. Germline CDR1 MDHEN, CDR2 SYDVKM. The CDR3 DNA is TGTGCCAGCAGTTTTTCTCACCAAGGGGGCGGGTCTGGAAACACCATATATTTT. This translates into CASSFSHQGGGSGNTIYF. The full variable domain, rest sourced from reference TRBV28 and TRBJ1-3, is DVKVTQSSRYLVKRTGEKVFLECVQDMDHENMFWYRQDPGLGLRLIYFSYDVKMKEKGDIPEGYSVSREKKERFSLILESASTNQTSMYLCASSFSHQGGGSGNTIYFGEGSWLTVV.

The count of this clone is one. This chain joins TRBV18 and TRBJ2-7, with D perhaps TRBD1 or TRBD2 (5 bases each). This CDR3 is built from 19 residues. V was cut by 6 bases and J by 5 bases, with 32 bases left in between. Germline-derived CDR1 and CDR2 are KGHSH and LQKENI. CDR3 amino acids: CASSSEVFRTQGVFHEQYF. The CDR3 nucleotides are TGTGCCAGCTCCTCGGAGGTTTTCAGAACCCAGGGAGTGTTCCACGAGCAGTACTTC.

This chain uses TRBV5-8 with TRBJ2-2; D is perhaps TRBD2 (6 bases). This CDR3 comprises 15 residues. CDR1 is SGHTS, CDR2 YDEGEE, per germline. V lost 3 bases and J 1 base, leaving 10 bases between the germline ends. For the CDR3, the DNA is TGTGCCAGCAGCTCCCCGGGGGAGAACACCGGGGAGCTGTTTTTT. Translation gives CASSSPGENTGELFF. Based on the CDR3 plus reference TRBV5-8 and TRBJ2-2, the full variable domain is EAGVTQSPTHLIKTRGQQATLRCSPISGHTSVYWYQQALGLGLQFLLWYDEGEERNRGNFPPRFSGRQFPNYSSELNVNALELEDSALYLCASSSPGENTGELFFGEGSRLTVL.

The rearrangement uses TRBV7-8 and TRBJ2-3; D call uncertain. Germline CDR1 reads SGHVS; CDR2 reads FQNEAQ. V was cut by 5 bases and J by 2 bases, with 14 bases left in between. The CDR3 extends over 15 amino acids. The chain's CDR3 is CASSIAFGSTDTQYF. The CDR3 coding sequence is TGTGCCAGCAGCATCGCTTTCGGTTCCACAGATACGCAGTATTTT.

This clone came up a few times. V and J are TRBV19 and TRBJ2-7; 7 positions match TRBD1. Germline CDR1 is LNHDA and CDR2 is SQIVND (reference sequence). The CDR3 covers 14 residues. Germline trimming cut 8 bases from V and 3 bases from J; bases unmatched to any gene: 10. CDR3 amino acids: CASSLRQGVYEQYF. CDR3 coding DNA: TGTGCCAGTTCACTTAGACAGGGAGTCTACGAGCAGTACTTC.

The chain combines TRBV18 with TRBJ2-3; TRBD2 matches at 9 bases. The CDR3 loop spans 16 amino acids. V lost 0 bases and J lost 5; bases outside the gene matches: 6. The germline V gene encodes CDR1 KGHSH and CDR2 LQKENI. The CDR3 loop is CASSPPLAGRGDTQYF. CDR3 sequence (DNA): TGTGCCAGCTCACCACCTCTAGCGGGGAGGGGAGATACGCAGTATTTT.

V and J are TRBV7-9 and TRBJ2-1; weak D call: TRBD1 (6 bases). V dropped 1 base and J dropped 3 bases, with 13 bases sitting between them. The CDR3 is 16 amino acids. Germline V gene sequence: CDR1 SEHNR, CDR2 FQNEAQ (reference sequence). CDR3 in DNA: TGTGCCAGCAGCTTAGTAAGTCAGGGGTTCTACAATGAGCAGTTCTTC. Its translation: CASSLVSQGFYNEQFF.

This rearrangement joins TRBV18 to TRBJ2-3; either TRBD1 or TRBD2 may fit D (6 bases each). CDR1 and CDR2 (germline): KGHSH, LQKENI. The CDR3 spans 18 residues. Trimming pared 5 bases from V and 2 bases from J, leaving 23 bases between. In DNA, the CDR3 is TGTGCCAGCTCATTAACAAACGCAGGGGAGGCGGACACAGATACGCAGTATTTT. It translates to CASSLTNAGEADTDTQYF. Complete variable domain (other parts from reference TRBV18 and TRBJ2-3): NAGVMQNPRHLVRRRGQEARLRCSPMKGHSHVYWYRQLPEEGLKFMVYLQKENIIDESGMPKERFSAEFPKEGPSILRIQQVVRGDSAAYFCASSLTNAGEADTDTQYFGPGTRLTVL.

As regards this clone: Other DNA sequences in the same sample also yield this CDR3. The chain joins TRBV4-3 to TRBJ2-7; the D is unclear. Trimming stripped 1 base from V and 0 bases from J, with 10 bases between. Germline V lookup: CDR1 LGHNA, CDR2 YSLEER. The CDR3 covers 15 residues. CDR3 residues: CASSQAAHSSYEQYF. CDR3 nucleotides: TGCGCCAGCAGCCAAGCGGCGCACAGCTCCTACGAGCAGTACTTC.

V gene TRBV29-1 combines with J gene TRBJ2-5; the D is unclear. Germline CDR1 and CDR2: SQVTM and ANQGSEA. The CDR3 spans 14 residues. Trimming shortened V by 0 bases and J by 0 bases, and 8 bases separated the two germline ends. The CDR3 DNA sequence: TGCAGCGTTGAAGATGGGTCCCACCAAGAGACCCAGTACTTC. Translation gives CSVEDGSHQETQYF.

V usage is TRBV11-2 and J usage is TRBJ2-7; D unresolved. The CDR3 has 12 residues. Per germline, CDR1 SGHAT and CDR2 FQNNGV. V was cut by 1 base and J by 4 bases, with 5 bases left in between. The DNA of the CDR3 is TGTGCCAGCAGCTTAGTTGTGTACGAGCAGTACTTC. This encodes CASSLVVYEQYF.

The V gene is TRBV28, the J gene TRBJ1-2; no reliable D call. Germline assignment: CDR1 MDHEN and CDR2 SYDVKM. CDR3 length: 13 residues. Trimming pared 6 bases from V and 4 bases from J, leaving 12 bases between. DNA for the CDR3: TGTGCCAGCAGCGGTACCGGGATCTATGGCTACACCTTC. Protein sequence: CASSGTGIYGYTF.

V gene TRBV25-1 combines with J gene TRBJ2-3; TRBD1 aligns across 10 bases. The length of the CDR3 is 14 residues. Germline V gene sequence: CDR1 MGHDK, CDR2 SYGVNS. The V gene end was trimmed by 6 bases and the J gene end by 3 bases; junction bases not matched to a gene: 3. CDR3 coding DNA: TGTGCCAGCAGGGGACAGGGGAGGACAGATACGCAGTATTTT. Translation gives CASRGQGRTDTQYF.

The rearrangement uses TRBV9 and TRBJ2-7; D unresolved. Between the trimmed V and J ends, which lost 0 bases and 1 base, there was a span of 8 bases. Germline V lookup: CDR1 SGDLS, CDR2 YYNGEE. The CDR3 spans 14 residues. Here the CDR3 reads CASSVDDGSYEQYF. CDR3 coding DNA: TGTGCCAGCAGCGTAGATGACGGATCCTACGAGCAGTACTTC.